These 30 T cell receptor beta chains were sequenced from one sample in a study of T cell responses to AZD1222 COVID-19 vaccine. The repertoire was sequenced with immunoSEQ multiplex PCR; TCRdb's copy has only in-frame clones and lacks some. There are approximately 170,000 clones in the sample; around 88% occur only once, and around a tenth lies in the top ten. The sample here was peripheral blood, taken 28 days after the second AZD1222 dose. These receptor sequences come from an adult who received the AZD1222 COVID-19 vaccine.

V usage is TRBV6-5 and J usage is TRBJ1-1; no firm D call. The CDR3 runs to 14 residues. Germline CDR1 MNHEY, CDR2 SVGAGI. V was shortened by 5 bases and J by 1 base, with 11 bases between the two germline ends. CDR3 sequence (DNA): TGTGCCAGCAGTACGACACCCGAGAACACTGAAGCTTTCTTT. Translated: CASSTTPENTEAFF.

The sample holds one count of this clone. The chain uses TRBV28 and TRBJ1-6, with 7 nucleotides matching TRBD1. This CDR3 is 15 amino acids long. V gave up 6 bases and J gave up 2 bases; unmatched junction bases: 4. The germline gives CDR1 MDHEN, CDR2 SYDVKM. The CDR3 protein is CASREGQAYNSPLHF. The CDR3 DNA sequence: TGTGCCAGCAGGGAAGGACAGGCCTATAATTCACCCCTCCACTTT.

This chain uses TRBV6-1 with TRBJ1-6; no clear D. Germline V lookup: CDR1 MNHNS, CDR2 SASEGT. The V end was cut by 4 bases, the J end by 0 bases, with 16 bases between. The CDR3 runs 18 residues. The CDR3 nucleotides are TGTGCCAGCAGTGGGCAGCTCCCCCTGAGCTCCTATAATTCACCCCTCCACTTT. This sequence encodes CASSGQLPLSSYNSPLHF.

The chain combines TRBV2 with TRBJ1-4; TRBD1 matches 7 bases. The J segment lost 6 bases and the V segment lost 6 bases, leaving 4 bases of the junction unmatched. CDR3 length: 13 residues. The germline gives CDR1 SNHLY, CDR2 FYNNEI. In nucleotides, the CDR3 is TGTGCCAGCAGCACAGGGGTCGATGAAAAACTGTTTTTT. It translates to CASSTGVDEKLFF.

The chain employs TRBV28 and TRBJ2-1; maybe TRBD1 (6 bases). This CDR3 region has 15 residues. Germline CDR1 MDHEN, CDR2 SYDVKM. The V end lost 1 base, the J end lost 8 bases, and 15 bases lay between the germline ends. The CDR3 coding sequence is TGTGCCAGCAGTTTATCACTGGGTGGGGGCGATGAGCAGTTCTTC. Translating it yields CASSLSLGGGDEQFF.

The chain has TRBV7-2 and TRBJ1-5; TRBD1 is a possible D gene (5 bases). CDR3 size: 16 residues. Looked up from germline, CDR1 is SGHTA and CDR2 is FQGNSA. V was trimmed by 1 base and J by 0 bases, leaving 10 bases between them. CDR3: CASSLGTPYSNQPQHF. CDR3 DNA: TGTGCCAGCAGCTTAGGGACACCCTATAGCAATCAGCCCCAGCATTTT.

The chain couples TRBV7-9 to TRBJ2-7; D gene unclear. Trimming took 5 bases from V and 2 from J, leaving 4 bases between them. The CDR3 has 11 amino acids. Germline V gene lookup returns CDR1 SEHNR and CDR2 FQNEAQ (reference sequence). The CDR3 reads CASSGTYEQYF. The CDR3 nucleotides are TGTGCCAGCAGCGGCACCTACGAGCAGTACTTC.

This clone was counted once. This chain links TRBV9 with TRBJ2-5, with 14 bases fitting TRBD2. Germline V CDR1 and CDR2: SGDLS, YYNGEE. J lost 5 bases, V lost 2 bases, and 2 bases had no gene match. This CDR3 spans 15 amino acids. The CDR3, as DNA: TGTGCCAGCAGCGTGGGACTAGCGGGGGTGGAGACCCAGTACTTC. This translates into CASSVGLAGVETQYF.

The chain links TRBV7-2 to TRBJ2-2; 10 bases map to TRBD2. The ends lost 6 bases at V and 0 bases at J; junction bases unmatched: 1. Germline CDR1 SGHTA, CDR2 FQGNSA. The length of the CDR3 is 15 residues. CDR3: CASRGTSANTGELFF. The CDR3 DNA reads as TGTGCCAGCAGAGGGACTAGCGCGAACACCGGGGAGCTGTTTTTT.

This clone has a single count. This chain joins TRBV5-4 and TRBJ1-6; D uncertain. The V end lost 4 bases, the J end lost 10 bases, and 15 bases lay between the germline ends. CDR3 length equals 14 residues. Germline V gives CDR1 SGHNT, CDR2 YYREEE (reference sequence). The CDR3 region has the DNA TGTGCCAGCAGCCCTTCATCCCCTGGATCACCCCTCCACTTT. Amino acid sequence: CASSPSSPGSPLHF.

This clone appeared once. CDR3 in amino acids: CASSPAYEQYF. The CDR3 DNA reads TGTGCCAGCAGTCCAGCTTACGAGCAGTACTTC. V usage is TRBV6-2 or TRBV6-3 and J usage is TRBJ2-7; no reliable D call. There are 11 residues in the CDR3. CDR1 is MNHEY, CDR2 SVGEGT, per germline. V was cut by 5 bases and J by 4 bases, with 6 bases left in between.

J is TRBJ2-7 and V is TRBV7-6; TRBD1 matches 9 bases. CDR1 SGHVS and CDR2 FNYEAQ come from the germline V gene. The junction had 6 bases not matched to a gene; V was cut back by 1 base and J by 5 bases. This CDR3 comprises 15 residues. The CDR3 loop is CASSLGGQGKNEQYF. The CDR3 region has the DNA TGTGCCAGCAGCTTAGGCGGACAGGGGAAGAACGAGCAGTACTTC.

The rearrangement uses TRBV5-6 and TRBJ1-2; D gene unclear. Trimming took off 6 bases at V and 8 bases at J, with 14 bases between the two ends. CDR1 is SGHDT and CDR2 is YYEEEE in the germline V gene. The CDR3 is made up of 12 amino acids. CDR3 protein: CASKSSLEGYTF. DNA for the CDR3: TGTGCCAGCAAGTCCTCCCTCGAGGGCTACACCTTC.

The chain recombines TRBV19 with TRBJ2-3; 11 positions agree with TRBD2. V shed 1 base, J shed 9 bases, and the junction held 12 bases outside the gene matches. The CDR3 is 17 residues long. CDR1 and CDR2 (germline): LNHDA, SQIVND (reference sequence). Here the CDR3 reads CASSIGLAGGPSPTQYF. The CDR3 DNA sequence: TGTGCCAGTAGTATAGGCCTAGCGGGGGGCCCTTCTCCGACGCAGTATTTT.

The chain uses TRBV21-1 and TRBJ2-7; the table's D call, TRBD1, was not checked against the DNA. TRBV21-1 has pseudogene status. This CDR3 comprises 16 residues. In nucleotides, the CDR3 is TGTGCCAGCACCAAAACTAGAAACCAGGGGACCTACGAGCAGTACTTC. As protein: CASTKTRNQGTYEQYF.

CDR3: CASSIMTGEVETQYF. The CDR3 nucleotides read TGTGCCAGTAGTATAATGACGGGGGAGGTGGAGACCCAGTACTTC. This chain connects TRBV19 to TRBJ2-5; D is perhaps TRBD2 (6 bases). V lost 2 bases to trimming and J lost 5 bases, with 15 bases between them. From germline, CDR1 is LNHDA and CDR2 SQIVND (reference sequence). The CDR3 covers 15 residues.

The DNA of the CDR3 is TGTGCCAGCAGCTCTCGGGGGGGCCTGGGAAATGAGCAGTTCTTC. Protein: CASSSRGGLGNEQFF. The chain joins TRBV9 to TRBJ2-1; 8 bases map to TRBD2. The CDR3 sequence is 15 residues long. V shed 4 bases, J shed 7 bases, and the junction held 10 bases outside the gene matches. The V gene's germline CDR1 is SGDLS and CDR2 YYNGEE.

J is TRBJ2-7 and V is TRBV27; 10 nucleotides line up with TRBD1. Germline trimming cut 10 bases from V and 4 bases from J; bases unmatched to any gene: 10. CDR3 size: 14 residues. The germline CDR1 and CDR2 sequences are MNHEY and SMNVEV (reference sequence). CDR3 nucleotides: TGTGCCACCAGCCGGGACAGGGGATCTTACGAGCAGTACTTC. This translates into CATSRDRGSYEQYF.

V gene TRBV2 combines with J gene TRBJ1-5; unclear D gene. The CDR3 covers 13 residues. V was clipped by 7 bases and J by 6 bases, with 13 bases between them. Germline lookup yields CDR1 SNHLY and CDR2 FYNNEI. The CDR3 loop is CASNQSPGQPQHF. The CDR3, as DNA: TGTGCCAGCAATCAGTCTCCCGGTCAGCCCCAGCATTTT.

The V and J genes are TRBV6-5 and TRBJ1-2, with a tentative D call TRBD1 (6 bases). The CDR3 totals 16 residues. V was trimmed by 3 bases and J by 3 bases, leaving 17 bases between them. Germline CDR1 is MNHEY and CDR2 is SVGAGI. The CDR3 is CASSYTAGGAHYGYTF. As DNA, the CDR3 is TGTGCCAGCAGTTATACCGCCGGGGGGGCCCACTATGGCTACACCTTC.

The chain joins TRBV7-9 to TRBJ2-5; maybe TRBD2 (6 bases). Germline CDR1 and CDR2: SEHNR and FQNEAQ (reference sequence). CDR3 length equals 13 residues. The V and J ends lost 3 bases and 7 bases respectively, with 12 bases between them. Written as DNA, the CDR3 is TGTGCCAGCAGCTTGGGGGGAACAGGGACCCAGTACTTC. Its protein is CASSLGGTGTQYF.

The chain links TRBV25-1 to TRBJ1-6; 9 bases match TRBD1. This CDR3 has 14 residues. The germline V gene has CDR1 MGHDK and CDR2 SYGVNS. V lost 4 bases to trimming and J lost 7 bases; unmatched junction nucleotides: 2. CDR3 bases: TGTGCCAGCAGTGGGACAGGGGAAAATTCACCCCTCCACTTT. It translates to CASSGTGENSPLHF.

The V gene is TRBV7-9, the J gene TRBJ1-2; the D is unclear. V was cut by 4 bases and J by 8 bases, with 20 bases left in between. The CDR3 extends over 15 amino acids. CDR1 is SEHNR, CDR2 FQNEAQ, per germline (reference sequence). The CDR3 nucleotides are TGTGCCAGCAGCTCTTCCGGAGGGTTCCGGCAGGGCTACACCTTC. The encoded protein is CASSSSGGFRQGYTF.

This clone appeared a few times. The genes are TRBV7-9 and TRBJ1-3; no definite D call. Trimming pared 5 bases from V and 0 bases from J, leaving 8 bases between. The CDR3 is 14 amino acids. Looked up from germline, CDR1 is SEHNR and CDR2 is FQNEAQ (reference sequence). Written as DNA, the CDR3 is TGTGCCAGCAGCCCGGACGGCTCTGGAAACACCATATATTTT. Residues: CASSPDGSGNTIYF. The entire variable domain, with the rest obtained from reference TRBV7-9 and TRBJ1-3, is as follows: DTGVSQNPRHKITKRGQNVTFRCDPISEHNRLYWYRQTLGQGPEFLTYFQNEAQLEKSRLLSDRFSAERPKGSFSTLEIQRTEQGDSAMYLCASSPDGSGNTIYFGEGSWLTVV.

This rearrangement joins TRBV7-2 to TRBJ1-5; D is possibly TRBD1 (5 bases). Trimming cost V 5 bases and J 4 bases, with 12 bases left between them. Germline CDR1 SGHTA, CDR2 FQGNSA. The CDR3 covers 14 residues. DNA for the CDR3: TGTGCCAGCAGCGCCCGGGGGGGTAATCAGCCCCAGCATTTT. Translating it yields CASSARGGNQPQHF.

This chain joins TRBV6-2 or TRBV6-3 and TRBJ2-2; 8 nucleotides line up with TRBD2. This CDR3 spans 16 amino acids. J was trimmed by 6 bases and V by 5 bases; bases with no gene match: 11. Germline loops: CDR1 MNHEY, CDR2 SVGEGT. The CDR3 coding sequence is TGTGCCAGCAGTCATCGGACTAGCCGAACCCCCGGGGAGCTGTTTTTT. Translation gives CASSHRTSRTPGELFF.

The J gene is TRBJ1-5, the V gene TRBV7-2, with 7 bases matching TRBD1. J gave up 6 bases and V 3 bases, and 8 bases lay outside the gene matches. In germline, CDR1 is SGHTA, CDR2 FQGNSA. There are 15 residues in the CDR3. The CDR3 sequence is CASSFEPGGTQPQHF. DNA of the CDR3: TGTGCCAGCAGCTTCGAACCAGGGGGGACTCAGCCCCAGCATTTT.

The rearrangement joins TRBV5-1 to TRBJ2-2; D is unresolved. The germline V gene encodes CDR1 SGHRS and CDR2 YFSETQ. CDR3 length equals 11 residues. Trimming left V 6 bases short and J 6 bases short, with 6 bases between. As DNA, the CDR3 is TGCGCCAGCATGGTGGCCGGGGAGCTGTTTTTT. It encodes CASMVAGELFF.

The gene calls are TRBV29-1 and TRBJ1-2; the D is unclear. V was cut by 1 base and J by 8 bases, with 11 bases left in between. Germline V lookup: CDR1 SQVTM, CDR2 ANQGSEA. The CDR3 is made up of 12 amino acids. The CDR3 DNA follows: TGCAGCGTTGAAGGGGCGACGGCCGGCTACACCTTC. Translating it yields CSVEGATAGYTF.

With respect to this clone: This specimen includes other DNA sequences encoding the same CDR3. The V gene is TRBV11-3, the J gene TRBJ2-7; no definite D call. V dropped 1 base and J dropped 6 bases, with 7 bases sitting between them. Per the germline V gene, CDR1 is SGHNT and CDR2 is YENEEA. The CDR3 runs to 12 residues. The CDR3 coding sequence is TGTGCCAGCAGCTTAGGAAGAGGCGAGCAGTACTTC. Its protein product is CASSLGRGEQYF.